A selection of T cell receptor beta chains follows, all from one sample in a study of T cell changes during pregnancy in multiple sclerosis. TCRdb's table, derived via immunoSEQ multiplex PCR, lists solely in-frame clones and lacks some. This table holds 57,000 or so clones, about 90% found once. The sample here was peripheral blood, taken in the third trimester of pregnancy. The receptors here all came from a female donor in good health, enrolled as a control in a pregnancy study. CDR3s include the opening cysteine and the closing phenylalanine or tryptophan. The D gene is left open where the match is weak. The size field is filled for only some rows; it gives once, few, many or a size class.

V gene: TRBV4-2; clone size: once; D gene: TRBD2; J gene: TRBJ2-1; CDR3 protein: CASSPRLAGGPSGYNEQFF; CDR3 DNA: TGTGCCAGCAGCCCCCGACTAGCGGGAGGGCCGTCGGGTTACAATGAGCAGTTCTTC
V gene: TRBV4-3; clone size: .; D gene: TRBD2; J gene: TRBJ2-7; CDR3 protein: CASSQDTAGGSFSYEQYF; CDR3 DNA: TGCGCCAGCAGCCAAGATACAGCGGGGGGCTCATTTTCCTACGAGCAGTACTTC
V gene: TRBV6-1; clone size: .; D gene: TRBD1; J gene: TRBJ2-7; CDR3 protein: CASTTGQGENEQYF; CDR3 DNA: TGTGCCAGCACTACCGGACAGGGGGAAAACGAGCAGTACTTC
V gene: TRBV5-1; clone size: .; D gene: TRBD1; J gene: TRBJ1-4; CDR3 protein: CASSLRGQGLATNEKLFF; CDR3 DNA: TGCGCCAGCAGCTTGAGAGGACAGGGACTTGCAACTAATGAAAAACTGTTTTTT
V gene: TRBV7-9; clone size: few; D gene: TRBD1; J gene: TRBJ1-1; CDR3 protein: CASQGDTEAFF; CDR3 DNA: TGTGCCAGCCAGGGGGACACTGAAGCTTTCTTT
V gene: TRBV6-1; clone size: .; D gene: .; J gene: TRBJ1-1; CDR3 protein: CGRWGPRTMNTEAFF; CDR3 DNA: TGTGGACGGTGGGGGCCGCGGACGATGAACACTGAAGCTTTCTTT
V gene: TRBV27; clone size: .; D gene: TRBD2; J gene: TRBJ2-1; CDR3 protein: CASSLPTSGSDEQFF; CDR3 DNA: TGTGCCAGCAGTCTCCCCACTAGCGGGAGTGATGAGCAGTTCTTC
V gene: TRBV4-3; clone size: .; D gene: .; J gene: TRBJ1-1; CDR3 protein: CASSHADIYDRFTEAFF; CDR3 DNA: TGCGCCAGCAGCCATGCCGACATATATGACAGGTTCACTGAAGCTTTCTTT
V gene: TRBV6-4; clone size: .; D gene: TRBD2; J gene: TRBJ2-1; CDR3 protein: CASSWTSGTANDEQFF; CDR3 DNA: TGTGCCAGCAGTTGGACTAGCGGGACCGCAAACGATGAGCAGTTCTTC
V gene: TRBV30; clone size: once; D gene: .; J gene: TRBJ2-4; CDR3 protein: CAWSVWSQDIQYF; CDR3 DNA: TGTGCCTGGAGTGTATGGTCGCAGGACATTCAGTACTTC
V gene: TRBV6-1; clone size: .; D gene: .; J gene: TRBJ1-2; CDR3 protein: CASSARTDGYTF; CDR3 DNA: TGTGCCAGCAGTGCACGGACAGATGGCTACACCTTC
V gene: TRBV11-2; clone size: .; D gene: .; J gene: TRBJ2-1; CDR3 protein: CASSLRDLTYNEQFF; CDR3 DNA: TGTGCCAGCAGCCTAAGGGACTTGACCTACAATGAGCAGTTCTTC
V gene: TRBV28; clone size: .; D gene: TRBD1; J gene: TRBJ1-2; CDR3 protein: CASSLTGIGYTF; CDR3 DNA: TGTGCCAGCAGTTTGACAGGGATTGGCTACACCTTC
V gene: TRBV6-5; clone size: .; D gene: TRBD1; J gene: TRBJ1-2; CDR3 protein: CASRGDRDRRGYTF; CDR3 DNA: TGTGCCAGCAGGGGGGACAGGGACCGTCGGGGCTACACCTTC
V gene: TRBV15; clone size: few; D gene: .; J gene: TRBJ2-7; CDR3 protein: CATSRELVGVEQYF; CDR3 DNA: TGTGCCACCAGCAGAGAACTAGTTGGGGTCGAGCAGTACTTC
V gene: TRBV6-5; clone size: .; D gene: .; J gene: TRBJ1-6; CDR3 protein: CASSPGQHNSPLHF; CDR3 DNA: TGTGCCAGCAGTCCCGGACAACATAATTCACCCCTCCACTTT
V gene: TRBV7-6; clone size: .; D gene: .; J gene: TRBJ1-5; CDR3 protein: CASSQGWQGSDQPQHF; CDR3 DNA: TGTGCCAGCAGCCAGGGGTGGCAGGGGAGCGATCAGCCCCAGCATTTT
V gene: TRBV6-5; clone size: .; D gene: TRBD1; J gene: TRBJ2-7; CDR3 protein: CASSYYRDRGAEQYF; CDR3 DNA: TGTGCCAGCAGTTACTACCGGGACAGGGGGGCCGAGCAGTACTTC
V gene: TRBV30; clone size: .; D gene: .; J gene: TRBJ2-7; CDR3 protein: CAWSALQTGADSYEQYF; CDR3 DNA: TGTGCCTGGAGTGCGCTCCAGACAGGCGCCGACTCCTACGAGCAGTACTTC
V gene: TRBV5-4; clone size: .; D gene: TRBD2; J gene: TRBJ2-3; CDR3 protein: CASSLGSGRQDTQYF; CDR3 DNA: TGTGCCAGCAGCTTGGGTAGCGGGAGACAAGATACGCAGTATTTT
V gene: TRBV25-1; clone size: .; D gene: TRBD1; J gene: TRBJ1-4; CDR3 protein: CASSPGQPEKLFF; CDR3 DNA: TGTGCCAGCAGTCCGGGACAGCCTGAAAAACTGTTTTTT
V gene: TRBV7-9; clone size: .; D gene: TRBD2; J gene: TRBJ2-3; CDR3 protein: CASSYSGGGTDTQYF; CDR3 DNA: TGTGCCAGCAGCTATAGCGGGGGGGGCACAGATACGCAGTATTTT
V gene: TRBV30; clone size: .; D gene: .; J gene: TRBJ1-2; CDR3 protein: CAWGPAEGYGYTF; CDR3 DNA: TGTGCCTGGGGCCCGGCCGAGGGCTATGGCTACACCTTC
V gene: TRBV9; clone size: .; D gene: TRBD1; J gene: TRBJ2-2; CDR3 protein: CASSPRTGDTGELFF; CDR3 DNA: TGTGCCAGCAGCCCCCGGACAGGGGATACCGGGGAGCTGTTTTTT
V gene: TRBV4-2; clone size: .; D gene: .; J gene: TRBJ2-1; CDR3 protein: CASSQEATSNEQFF; CDR3 DNA: TGTGCCAGCAGCCAAGAAGCCACTTCCAATGAGCAGTTCTTC
V gene: TRBV9; clone size: once; D gene: TRBD1; J gene: TRBJ2-7; CDR3 protein: CASSFPRDSNSYEQYF; CDR3 DNA: TGTGCCAGCAGCTTTCCCCGGGACAGCAACTCCTACGAGCAGTACTTC
V gene: TRBV2; clone size: .; D gene: TRBD2; J gene: TRBJ2-5; CDR3 protein: CASGGGAGETQYF; CDR3 DNA: TGTGCCAGCGGCGGGGGGGCCGGGGAGACCCAGTACTTC
V gene: TRBV4-2; clone size: few; D gene: TRBD2; J gene: TRBJ2-3; CDR3 protein: CASSPSTSGGTDTQYF; CDR3 DNA: TGTGCCAGCAGCCCCTCGACTAGCGGGGGCACAGATACGCAGTATTTT
V gene: TRBV5-1; clone size: .; D gene: .; J gene: TRBJ2-7; CDR3 protein: CASSLLGLSSDEQYF; CDR3 DNA: TGCGCCAGCAGCTTGTTGGGCCTTTCCTCAGACGAGCAGTACTTC
V gene: TRBV9; clone size: .; D gene: TRBD1; J gene: TRBJ1-4; CDR3 protein: CASSFGTGGEKLFF; CDR3 DNA: TGTGCCAGCAGTTTCGGGACAGGGGGTGAAAAACTGTTTTTT
V gene: TRBV2; clone size: .; D gene: .; J gene: TRBJ1-2; CDR3 protein: CASSEVGGASGYGYTF; CDR3 DNA: TGTGCCAGCAGTGAAGTCGGGGGAGCTAGTGGCTATGGCTACACCTTC
V gene: TRBV15; clone size: .; D gene: .; J gene: TRBJ2-6; CDR3 protein: CATSGSSGANVLTF; CDR3 DNA: TGTGCCACCAGCGGGAGCTCTGGGGCCAACGTCCTGACTTTC
V gene: TRBV19; clone size: .; D gene: .; J gene: TRBJ2-7; CDR3 protein: CASRAAPPTYEQYF; CDR3 DNA: TGTGCCAGTAGGGCGGCCCCGCCGACCTACGAGCAGTACTTC
V gene: TRBV11-3; clone size: .; D gene: .; J gene: TRBJ1-1; CDR3 protein: CASSPTGSMNTEAFF; CDR3 DNA: TGTGCCAGCAGCCCGACAGGCAGCATGAACACTGAAGCTTTCTTT
V gene: TRBV30; clone size: .; D gene: .; J gene: TRBJ2-7; CDR3 protein: CAWSVGGTVKYEQYF; CDR3 DNA: TGTGCCTGGAGTGTCGGCGGGACAGTTAAGTACGAGCAGTACTTC
V gene: TRBV19; clone size: .; D gene: TRBD1; J gene: TRBJ1-5; CDR3 protein: CASEDRGGQPQHF; CDR3 DNA: TGTGCCAGTGAGGACAGGGGCGGCCAGCCCCAGCATTTT
V gene: TRBV7-8; clone size: .; D gene: TRBD1; J gene: TRBJ2-5; CDR3 protein: CASSSALTGDRRETQYF; CDR3 DNA: TGTGCCAGCAGCTCCGCCCTGACAGGGGACAGGAGGGAGACCCAGTACTTC
V gene: TRBV19; clone size: few; D gene: .; J gene: TRBJ1-1; CDR3 protein: CASSMQGTTEAFF; CDR3 DNA: TGTGCCAGTAGTATGCAGGGGACGACTGAAGCTTTCTTT
V gene: TRBV29-1; clone size: .; D gene: .; J gene: TRBJ2-2; CDR3 protein: CSASGLYTGELFF; CDR3 DNA: TGCAGCGCCAGTGGACTGTACACCGGGGAGCTGTTTTTT
V gene: TRBV2; clone size: once; D gene: .; J gene: TRBJ2-7; CDR3 protein: CASSVAEGWSEQYF; CDR3 DNA: TGTGCCAGCAGTGTAGCGGAGGGCTGGAGCGAGCAGTACTTC
V gene: TRBV6-1; clone size: once; D gene: .; J gene: TRBJ1-3; CDR3 protein: CARSNGNTIYF; CDR3 DNA: TGTGCCAGGAGCAATGGAAACACCATATATTTT
V gene: TRBV15; clone size: .; D gene: .; J gene: TRBJ1-2; CDR3 protein: CATSRDTNNYGYTF; CDR3 DNA: TGTGCCACCAGCAGAGATACAAACAACTATGGCTACACCTTC
V gene: TRBV28; clone size: once; D gene: .; J gene: TRBJ1-4; CDR3 protein: CASSFFEGREKLFF; CDR3 DNA: TGTGCCAGCAGTTTTTTTGAGGGGAGGGAAAAACTGTTTTTT
V gene: TRBV7-2; clone size: .; D gene: .; J gene: TRBJ2-7; CDR3 protein: CASSLGTIAGAYEQYF; CDR3 DNA: TGTGCCAGCAGCTTAGGGACAATAGCAGGGGCCTACGAGCAGTACTTC
V gene: TRBV6-5; clone size: .; D gene: .; J gene: TRBJ1-1; CDR3 protein: CASSDREAFF; CDR3 DNA: TGTGCCAGCAGTGACAGGGAAGCTTTCTTT